This T cell receptor beta chain was sequenced for a study of shared clonotypes between healthy human individuals. Study at large: Researchers assigned three CD4 naive, three CD4 memory, two CD8 naive and one CD8 memory plate to each donor.

Per the authors' pipeline: Filtering of immunoSEQ junctional sequences could not match full-length read filtering. This table comes from immunoSEQ multiplex PCR, and its TCRdb copy is limited to in-frame clones, with some not included. The V and J calls and clone size were taken over from that table, and D and trimming were inferred from the DNA. The data contain about 2.3 million clones, more than 85% of them singletons. CDR3 length: 14 residues. Germline CDR1 and CDR2: MNHNS and SASEGT. V was pared by 8 bases and J by 5 bases, with 16 bases between. Adults of Caucasian background living in Nashville, Tennessee made up all donors. Investigators divided CD4+ cells into CD45RA+ naive and CD45RA-negative memory subsets.

Sequences were obtained from naive CD4+ T cells from PBMCs. Subset denoted: CD45RA+ positively selected. The sequence was collected from a man aged 18 to 30 in good health. Some clones in this sample may be carry-over from other donors' samples. The gene calls are TRBV6-1 and TRBJ2-1; D gene unclear. Here the CDR3 DNA reads TGTGCCAGCCCTCCTGGACGCCCGAACAATGAGCAGTTCTTC. Translated: CASPPGRPNNEQFF.